Following are 23 T cell receptor beta chains from one sample sequenced in a study of shared clonotypes between healthy human individuals. The protocol was immunoSEQ multiplex PCR, while the TCRdb copy is restricted to in-frame clones and leaves out a portion. The sample shows some 490,000 clones, 81% of them seen only once. The sample taken for sequencing was PBMCs. Receptor source: a middle-aged woman in good health. Some clones in this sample may be carry-over from other donors' samples.

About this clone itself: This is likely an artifact of a read error, given a far larger clone one base away. The V and J genes are TRBV28 and TRBJ2-1; D is undetermined. CDR3 length: 14 amino acids. The V end lost 8 bases, the J end lost 0 bases, and 11 bases lay between the germline ends. Germline CDR1 and CDR2: MDHEN and SYDVKM. CDR3 residues: CASGSRSSYNEQFF. CDR3 coding DNA: TGTGCCAGCGGGTCGAGGAGCTCCTACAATGAGCAGTTCTTC.

A few counts support this clone. The chain employs TRBV29-1 and TRBJ1-1, with TRBD1 as a possible D gene (5 bases). CDR3 length: 13 residues. V dropped 3 bases and J dropped 3 bases, with 11 bases sitting between them. Germline V gives CDR1 SQVTM, CDR2 ANQGSEA. The chain's CDR3 is CSVEDTLHTEAFF. CDR3 nucleotides: TGCAGCGTTGAGGACACTCTACACACTGAAGCTTTCTTT.

The chain has TRBV7-9 and TRBJ1-2; TRBD1 is a possible D gene (5 bases). CDR1 is SEHNR, CDR2 FQNEAQ, per germline (reference sequence). V shed 1 base and J shed 13 bases, with 13 bases lying between them. The CDR3 has 12 residues. This CDR3 reads CASSLVAGYCTF. As DNA, the CDR3 is TGTGCCAGCAGCTTAGTTGCAGGGTACTGCACCTTC.

On this clone: The identical CDR3 is also encoded by other nucleotide sequences in the sample. This rearrangement joins TRBV9 to TRBJ2-3, with 7 nucleotides matching TRBD2. CDR3 length: 15 residues. With 0 bases clipped from V and 1 base from J, the junction kept 2 bases outside the gene matches. Germline lookup yields CDR1 SGDLS and CDR2 YYNGEE. The CDR3 DNA reads as TGTGCCAGCAGCGTAGGGGCGGGAGGCACAGATACGCAGTATTTT. This gives the protein CASSVGAGGTDTQYF.

Notes on this clone: A far larger clone is only one base removed, so a read error is likely. Other DNA sequences from this sample encode an identical CDR3 as well. The chain combines TRBV18 with TRBJ2-2, with D tentatively TRBD2 (5 bases). Germline CDR1 reads KGHSH; CDR2 reads LQKENI. This CDR3 has 12 residues. The CDR3 spells CASSPPTGELFF. As DNA, the CDR3 is TGTGCCAGCTCACCACCAACCGGGGAGCTGTTCTTT.

Concerning this clone: A far larger clone lies a single base away; this is likely a read error. The CDR3 sequence: CASSLTGFSHGYTF. CDR3 coding DNA: TGCGCCAGCAGTTTGACAGGTTTCTCCCATGGCTACACCTTC. The chain uses TRBV5-1 and TRBJ1-2, with D perhaps TRBD1 (6 bases). V lost 5 bases and J lost 6, with 17 bases in between. This CDR3 contains 14 residues. CDR1 SGHRS and CDR2 YFSETQ come from the germline V gene.

This clone was picked up a small number of times. The chain recombines TRBV14 with TRBJ2-3; maybe TRBD2 (6 bases). V lost 5 bases and J lost 7, with 16 bases in between. Germline V gene lookup returns CDR1 SGHDN and CDR2 FVKESK. The CDR3 contains 14 residues. CDR3 sequence: CASSDLVGGNTQYF. DNA for the CDR3: TGTGCCAGCAGCGACCTGGTGGGAGGAAATACGCAGTATTTT.

The rearrangement joins TRBV4-1 to TRBJ2-3; TRBD2 matches at 14 bases. Germline lookup yields CDR1 MGHRA and CDR2 YSYEKL. The CDR3 loop spans 19 amino acids. J was trimmed by 4 bases and V by 0 bases; bases with no gene match: 9. The chain's CDR3 is CASSQDNLGLAGVSDTQYF. The CDR3 DNA is TGCGCCAGCAGCCAAGATAATCTGGGACTAGCGGGAGTATCAGATACGCAGTATTTT.

The V and J genes are TRBV5-4 and TRBJ2-3; no clear D gene. V was trimmed by 4 bases and J by 4 bases, leaving 13 bases between them. Germline lookup yields CDR1 SGHNT and CDR2 YYREEE (reference sequence). This CDR3 is 14 amino acids long. The CDR3 coding sequence is TGTGCCAGCAGCAGTGGCGTAGTCCCAGATACGCAGTATTTT. Translation gives CASSSGVVPDTQYF.

Concerning this clone itself: This same CDR3 is encoded by further DNA sequences in the sample. This chain joins TRBV28 and TRBJ2-7; D could derive from TRBD1 or TRBD2 (5 bases each). Per the germline V gene, CDR1 is MDHEN and CDR2 is SYDVKM. V was pared by 5 bases and J by 3 bases, with 11 bases between. The CDR3 runs to 13 residues. Here the CDR3 reads CASSLVGVYEQYF. The DNA for the CDR3 is TGTGCCAGCAGTCTAGTGGGGGTCTACGAGCAGTACTTC.

The chain carries TRBV10-2 and TRBJ2-6; unclear D gene. Germline CDR1 is WSHSY and CDR2 is SAAADI. V lost 0 bases to trimming and J lost 3 bases, with 6 bases between them. This CDR3 comprises 15 residues. The CDR3 loop reads CASSESPDGANVLTF. DNA for the CDR3: TGCGCCAGCAGTGAGTCCCCTGATGGGGCCAACGTCCTGACTTTC.

Worth noting for this clone: A far larger clone is just one base off, so this is likely a read error. V usage is TRBV28 and J usage is TRBJ1-1, with D possibly matching TRBD1 (6 bases). With 10 bases removed from V and 6 bases from J, the gap between germline ends came to 21 bases. The germline gives CDR1 MDHEN, CDR2 SYDVKM. The CDR3 has 14 residues. The CDR3 nucleotides read TGTGCCACCATTGTTGGGGGACATAACGCTGAAGCTTTCTTT. It yields the protein CATIVGGHNAEAFF. Filled out from reference TRBV28 and TRBJ1-1, the complete variable domain reads DVKVTQSSRYLVKRTGEKVFLECVQDMDHENMFWYRQDPGLGLRLIYFSYDVKMKEKGDIPEGYSVSREKKERFSLILESASTNQTSMYLCATIVGGHNAEAFFGQGTRLTVV.

In the case of this clone: It differs at one base from a far larger clone, so likely a read error. The chain has TRBV30 and TRBJ1-1, with a possible D match to TRBD1 (5 bases). This CDR3 spans 13 amino acids. Germline values: CDR1 GTSNPN, CDR2 SVGIG (reference sequence). V shed 2 bases and J shed 5 bases, with 12 bases lying between them. CDR3 in DNA: TGTGCCTGGAGTATAGACAGTGTGACTGAAGCTTTCTTT. This translates into CAWSIDSVTEAFF.

Comment on this clone: This could be a read error, since a much larger clone is one nucleotide away. The rearrangement links TRBV7-9 to TRBJ2-3; TRBD2 matches at 11 bases. The CDR3 covers 17 residues. J lost 4 bases, V lost 8 bases, and 14 bases had no gene match. Germline V CDR1 and CDR2: SEHNR, FQNEAQ (reference sequence). CDR3 sequence: CASRGRTSGRGADTQYF. In DNA form, the CDR3 reads TGTGCCAGCCGGGGGAGAACTAGCGGGAGAGGGGCAGATACGCAGTATTTT.

V is TRBV29-1 and J is TRBJ2-1; the D is unclear. V lost 3 bases and J lost 0, with 12 bases in between. In germline, CDR1 is SQVTM, CDR2 ANQGSEA. There are 15 residues in the CDR3. The CDR3 coding sequence is TGCAGCGTTGATTTGGGAAGAAGCTCCTACAATGAGCAGTTCTTC. Its translation: CSVDLGRSSYNEQFF.

This clone appeared a few times. The chain uses TRBV5-1 and TRBJ1-2, with D unclear. V was shortened by 4 bases and J by 8 bases, with 15 bases between the two germline ends. CDR1 is SGHRS, CDR2 YFSETQ, per germline. The CDR3 totals 13 residues. The CDR3 DNA sequence: TGCGCCAGCAGCCATTATGGACTTCACGGCTACACCTTC. Translating it yields CASSHYGLHGYTF. The full variable domain, rest sourced from reference TRBV5-1 and TRBJ1-2, is KAGVTQTPRYLIKTRGQQVTLSCSPISGHRSVSWYQQTPGQGLQFLFEYFSETQRNKGNFPGRFSGRQFSNSRSEMNVSTLELGDSALYLCASSHYGLHGYTFGSGTRLTVV.

Notes on this clone: This likely stems from a read error, as it lies one base from a far larger clone. The chain combines TRBV4-3 with TRBJ1-1, with no clear D. CDR3 length: 14 residues. CDR1 is LGHNA and CDR2 is YSLEER in the germline V gene. V was trimmed by 4 bases and J by 1 base, leaving 10 bases between them. The CDR3 is CASSLTDGNTEAFF. CDR3 sequence (DNA): TGCGCCAGCAGCCTCACAGATGGGAACACTGAAGCTTTCTTT.

The chain uses TRBV6-1 and TRBJ1-4; D may be TRBD1 (6 bases). CDR1 and CDR2 (germline): MNHNS, SASEGT. V lost 8 bases and J lost 8, with 15 bases in between. The length of the CDR3 is 13 residues. CDR3: CASVRGLGEKLFF. The CDR3 DNA reads as TGTGCCAGCGTACGGGGGCTAGGGGAAAAACTGTTTTTT.

The chain uses TRBV4-1 and TRBJ2-6; D call uncertain. Per germline, CDR1 MGHRA and CDR2 YSYEKL. V was pared by 1 base and J by 0 bases, with 7 bases between. The CDR3 covers 16 residues. The CDR3 is CASSQGMGSGANVLTF. The CDR3 DNA sequence: TGCGCCAGCAGCCAAGGAATGGGCTCTGGGGCCAACGTCCTGACTTTC.

The chain combines TRBV6-5 with TRBJ2-3, with D uncertain. Between the trimmed V and J ends, which lost 4 bases and 4 bases, there was a span of 15 bases. Germline V gene sequence: CDR1 MNHEY, CDR2 SVGAGI. There are 15 residues in the CDR3. The CDR3 loop reads CASSSELDRADTQYF. The CDR3 coding sequence is TGTGCCAGCAGTTCAGAGCTAGATAGGGCAGATACGCAGTATTTT.

This rearrangement joins TRBV5-1 to TRBJ2-7, with 8 bases that match TRBD1. Germline CDR1 SGHRS, CDR2 YFSETQ. The V segment lost 6 bases and the J segment 2 bases; nucleotides outside the gene matches: 10. This CDR3 is 15 amino acids long. CDR3 in DNA: TGCGCCAGCAACAACCCTACAGGGGGGACCTACGAGCAGTACTTC. Its translation is CASNNPTGGTYEQYF.

This rearrangement joins TRBV28 to TRBJ2-7; D is unresolved. Trimming cost V 3 bases and J 1 base, with 10 bases left between them. Per the germline V gene, CDR1 is MDHEN and CDR2 is SYDVKM. CDR3 length: 14 residues. CDR3 sequence reads: CASSFIGQSYEQYF. CDR3 nucleotide sequence: TGTGCCAGCAGTTTCATAGGCCAGTCCTACGAGCAGTACTTC.

This clone appeared once. The rearrangement uses TRBV2 and TRBJ2-6; D gene unclear. The length of the CDR3 is 13 residues. Per germline, CDR1 SNHLY and CDR2 FYNNEI. The V end was cut by 4 bases, the J end by 4 bases, with 5 bases between. In nucleotides, the CDR3 is TGTGCCAGCAGTGGGTCCGGGGCCAACGTCCTGACTTTC. This encodes CASSGSGANVLTF.